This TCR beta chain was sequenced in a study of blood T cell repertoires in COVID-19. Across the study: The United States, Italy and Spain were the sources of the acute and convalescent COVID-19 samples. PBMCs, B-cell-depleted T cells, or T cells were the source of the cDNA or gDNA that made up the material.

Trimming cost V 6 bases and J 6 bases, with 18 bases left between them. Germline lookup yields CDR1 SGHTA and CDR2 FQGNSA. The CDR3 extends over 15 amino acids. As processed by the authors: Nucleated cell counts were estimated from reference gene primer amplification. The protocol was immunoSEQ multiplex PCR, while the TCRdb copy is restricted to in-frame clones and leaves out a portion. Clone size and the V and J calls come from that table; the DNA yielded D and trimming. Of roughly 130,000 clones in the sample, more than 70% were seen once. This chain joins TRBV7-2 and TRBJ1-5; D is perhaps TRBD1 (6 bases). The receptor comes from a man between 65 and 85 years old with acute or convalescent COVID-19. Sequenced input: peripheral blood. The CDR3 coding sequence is TGTGCCAGCAGTCCCGAGGGGGTAGGGTTTCAGCCCCAGCATTTT. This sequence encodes CASSPEGVGFQPQHF.